This is a list of T cell receptor beta chains from one sample in a study of blood T cell repertoires in COVID-19. Some clones are missing from TCRdb's copy, which holds only in-frame ones; the method was immunoSEQ multiplex PCR. The sample comprises 250,000 to 300,000 clones, 70% to 90% of which are singletons, and approximately 10% rests with the top ten. The material sequenced was peripheral blood. All receptors derive from a woman aged 65 to 85 with acute or convalescent COVID-19. Each CDR3 is given with its conserved first and last residue. D genes are given only for firm matches.

CDR3 length: 11; J gene: TRBJ2-4; V gene: TRBV6-5; D gene: -; CDR3 protein: CASGGANIQYF; CDR3 DNA: TGTGCCAGCGGGGGGGCTAACATTCAGTACTTC
CDR3 length: 16; J gene: TRBJ1-2; V gene: TRBV7-2; D gene: TRBD1; CDR3 protein: CASSLAYRGGYYGYTF; CDR3 DNA: TGTGCCAGCAGCTTAGCTTACAGGGGGGGATACTATGGCTACACCTTC
CDR3 length: 14; J gene: TRBJ2-7; V gene: TRBV28; D gene: TRBD2; CDR3 protein: CASRPAGGVYEQYF; CDR3 DNA: TGTGCCAGCAGGCCGGCGGGGGGGGTCTACGAGCAGTACTTC
CDR3 length: 15; J gene: TRBJ1-1; V gene: TRBV7-8; D gene: TRBD1; CDR3 protein: CASSFGTGINTEAFF; CDR3 DNA: TGTGCCAGCAGCTTTGGGACAGGGATTAACACTGAAGCTTTCTTT
CDR3 length: 16; J gene: TRBJ2-1; V gene: TRBV6-1; D gene: TRBD2; CDR3 protein: CASSEAAGPGGGEQFF; CDR3 DNA: TGTGCCAGCAGTGAAGCGGCAGGGCCGGGGGGAGGTGAGCAGTTCTTC
CDR3 length: 11; J gene: TRBJ2-3; V gene: TRBV20-1; D gene: -; CDR3 protein: CSASTGSTQYF; CDR3 DNA: TGCAGTGCGAGTACAGGGAGTACGCAGTATTTT
CDR3 length: 13; J gene: TRBJ2-5; V gene: TRBV5-1; D gene: -; CDR3 protein: CASSLRGRQTQYF; CDR3 DNA: TGCGCCAGCAGCTTGAGAGGGCGCCAGACCCAGTACTTC
CDR3 length: 16; J gene: TRBJ1-4; V gene: TRBV2; D gene: TRBD1; CDR3 protein: CASNVKKTGGSEKLFF; CDR3 DNA: TGTGCCAGCAACGTTAAAAAGACAGGGGGCAGTGAAAAACTGTTTTTT
CDR3 length: 13; J gene: TRBJ1-6; V gene: TRBV6-5; D gene: -; CDR3 protein: CASSLTDNSPLHF; CDR3 DNA: TGTGCCAGCAGTTTAACGGATAATTCACCCCTCCACTTT
CDR3 length: 16; J gene: TRBJ2-3; V gene: TRBV3-1/TRBV3-2; D gene: -; CDR3 protein: CASSRQGFGGTDTQYF; CDR3 DNA: TGTGCCAGCAGCCGCCAGGGTTTCGGCGGCACAGATACGCAGTATTTT
CDR3 length: 13; J gene: TRBJ1-2; V gene: TRBV9; D gene: -; CDR3 protein: CASSVHNEGGYTF; CDR3 DNA: TGTGCCAGCAGCGTACATAACGAGGGTGGCTACACCTTC
CDR3 length: 13; J gene: TRBJ1-1; V gene: TRBV2; D gene: -; CDR3 protein: CAGDPGGYTEAFF; CDR3 DNA: TGTGCCGGGGACCCGGGGGGATACACTGAAGCTTTCTTT
CDR3 length: 14; J gene: TRBJ2-1; V gene: TRBV5-1; D gene: TRBD2; CDR3 protein: CASSYGGVYNEQFF; CDR3 DNA: TGCGCCAGCAGCTACGGGGGGGTTTACAATGAGCAGTTCTTC
CDR3 length: 12; J gene: TRBJ1-3; V gene: TRBV3-1/TRBV3-2; D gene: -; CDR3 protein: CASEGLRNTIYF; CDR3 DNA: TGTGCCAGCGAAGGACTACGAAACACCATATATTTT
CDR3 length: 12; J gene: TRBJ2-7; V gene: TRBV12-3/TRBV12-4; D gene: TRBD1; CDR3 protein: CASSRQGIEQYF; CDR3 DNA: TGTGCCAGCAGCCGACAGGGGATCGAGCAGTACTTC
CDR3 length: 16; J gene: TRBJ2-3; V gene: TRBV9; D gene: TRBD2; CDR3 protein: CASSAGTSGGIDTQYF; CDR3 DNA: TGTGCCAGCAGCGCCGGGACTAGCGGGGGGATAGATACGCAGTATTTT
CDR3 length: 14; J gene: TRBJ2-1; V gene: TRBV5-4; D gene: -; CDR3 protein: CASSPLASYNEQFF; CDR3 DNA: TGTGCCAGCAGCCCTCTAGCTTCCTACAATGAGCAGTTCTTC
CDR3 length: 12; J gene: TRBJ1-2; V gene: TRBV29-1; D gene: TRBD1; CDR3 protein: CSVGGQSHGYTF; CDR3 DNA: TGCAGCGTTGGGGGACAGTCCCATGGCTACACCTTC